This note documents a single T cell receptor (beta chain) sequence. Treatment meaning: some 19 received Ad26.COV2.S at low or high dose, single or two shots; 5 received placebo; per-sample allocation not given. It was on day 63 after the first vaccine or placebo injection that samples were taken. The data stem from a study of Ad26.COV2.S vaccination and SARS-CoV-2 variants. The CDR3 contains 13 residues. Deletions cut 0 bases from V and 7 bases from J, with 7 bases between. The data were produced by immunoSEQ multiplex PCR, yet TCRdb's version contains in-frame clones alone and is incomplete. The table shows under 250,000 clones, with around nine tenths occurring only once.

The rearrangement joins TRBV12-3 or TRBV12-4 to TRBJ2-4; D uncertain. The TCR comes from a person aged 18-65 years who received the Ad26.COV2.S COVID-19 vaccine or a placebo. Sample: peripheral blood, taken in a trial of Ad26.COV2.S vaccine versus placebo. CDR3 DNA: TGTGCCAGCAGTTTAGCAAGCCTTAACATTCAGTACTTC. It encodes CASSLASLNIQYF.